This T cell receptor (beta chain) was retrieved from a study of identical twins. Overall study results and limits: Insertion counts were lower in abundant cord blood beta clonotypes, a trend that memory repertoires did not show. Partly confounded zero-insertion analyses could result from invariant MAIT and iNKT cells.

Trimming cost V 4 bases and J 2 bases, with 15 bases left between them. Germline V lookup: CDR1 ENHRY, CDR2 SYGVKD. The CDR3 runs to 15 residues. Of note for this clonotype: Antigen: not known.

A single record per CDR3 protein comes from TCRdb applying MiXCR to the 5' RACE reads. This sample carries about 920,000 distinct CDR3 sequences, about 12% of them seen once, and the ten largest clones take around 1.5%. Another study also made use of these data, one on yellow fever vaccine responses in identical twins.

The sample was PBMCs. The chain employs TRBV10-3 and TRBJ2-7; D is possibly TRBD1 or TRBD2 (5 bases each). This TCR was sampled from a woman aged 18-29 years in good health. CDR3 bases: TGTGCCATCAGTGTATCCCGGGACCGGACCTACGAGCAGTACTTC. Translation: CAISVSRDRTYEQYF.